What follows are 4 T cell receptor beta chains derived from one specimen sequenced in a study of cytomegalovirus exposure and HLA in healthy donors (TCRdb year 2017). Receptors were amplified or captured by the immunoSEQ multiplex PCR assay. For the multiplex PCR, a mixture combining 60 forward primers for TCR Vbeta segments and 13 reverse primers for TCR Jbeta segments was used. Held by TCRdb, this immuneACCESS table contains in-frame sequences only and omits some clones. Under half of the omission traces to an unresolved V gene where checked; the cause of the rest is unknown. The sample records about 200,000 clones, just over 75% of which are singletons. The top ten clones comprise 0.63% of the sample. Source material: PBMCs. The receptors were sampled from a man younger than 35 in good health and CMV-seronegative.

The chain is built from TRBV28 and TRBJ1-5, with 7 bases identical to TRBD1. V lost 3 bases, J lost 5 bases, and 4 bases stayed unmatched. This CDR3 spans 14 amino acids. Germline-derived CDR1 and CDR2 are MDHEN and SYDVKM. The chain's CDR3 is CASSFRQGHQPQHF. The CDR3, as DNA: TGTGCCAGCAGTTTTCGACAGGGACATCAGCCCCAGCATTTT.

The chain has TRBV5-5 and TRBJ1-5, with TRBD1 matching 7 bases. Germline CDR1 reads SGHKS; CDR2 reads YYEKEE (reference sequence). With 2 bases clipped from V and 2 bases from J, the junction kept 7 bases outside the gene matches. The CDR3 has 16 residues. Here the CDR3 DNA reads TGTGCCAGCAGCTTAACTCCCACAGGGGGCAATCAGCCCCAGCATTTT. It is translated as CASSLTPTGGNQPQHF.

This sequence joins TRBV4-1 and TRBJ1-1; no reliable D call. Germline CDR1 MGHRA, CDR2 YSYEKL. V dropped 1 base and J dropped 1 base, with 7 bases sitting between them. This CDR3 is 14 amino acids long. The CDR3 here is CASSQVVTNTEAFF. In DNA, the CDR3 is TGCGCCAGCAGCCAAGTAGTCACGAACACTGAAGCTTTCTTT.

This chain joins TRBV11-2 and TRBJ2-7, with 12 bases fitting TRBD2. CDR1 and CDR2 from the germline V gene are SGHAT and FQNNGV. The CDR3 sequence is 18 residues long. J gave up 1 base and V 5 bases, and 12 bases lay outside the gene matches. As DNA, the CDR3 is TGTGCCAGCAGCAAAACGGCTAGCGGGAGGGTCCTGTCCTACGAGCAGTACTTC. This codes for CASSKTASGRVLSYEQYF.